This is a list of T cell receptor beta chains from one sample in a study of shared clonotypes between healthy human individuals. This table comes from immunoSEQ multiplex PCR, and its TCRdb copy is limited to in-frame clones, with some not included. The sample includes roughly 1 million clones, 75% of them seen just once. The sample taken for sequencing was memory CD4+ T cells sorted from blood. Source of these receptors: a young man in good health. Each CDR3 is given with its conserved first and last residue. The D gene is left open where the match is weak. Some rows have no size entry. The others give once, few or many, or a class for an expanded clone.

clone size	J gene	D gene	V gene	CDR3 DNA	CDR3 protein
once	TRBJ2-5	TRBD2	TRBV6-5	TGTGCCACCAAGCGGGGGCAGGAGACCCAGTACTTC	CATKRGQETQYF
.	TRBJ2-3	.	TRBV2	TGTGCCAGCAGTGAGACAGTTTCCCCCACAAATACGCAGTATTTT	CASSETVSPTNTQYF
once	TRBJ2-3	TRBD2	TRBV11-2	TGTGCCAGCAGCTCAGACGGGGGGACGCAGTATTTT	CASSSDGGTQYF
.	TRBJ2-7	TRBD1	TRBV7-9	TGTGCCAGCAGCGTAATGGACAGGGGCTACGAGCAGTACTTC	CASSVMDRGYEQYF
few	TRBJ1-5	.	TRBV19	TGTGCCAGTAGTATAGACAGAGATCAGCCCCAGCATTTT	CASSIDRDQPQHF
.	TRBJ2-5	TRBD1	TRBV5-6	TGTGCCAGCAGCTTGGGACAGGGGGTAGGAGAGACCCAGTACTTC	CASSLGQGVGETQYF
.	TRBJ2-1	.	TRBV7-2	TGTGCCAGCAGCCTTCTACGGGCGGACCAAGAGTTCTTC	CASSLLRADQEFF
.	TRBJ1-6	TRBD1	TRBV2	TGTGCCAGCAGCGAACAGGGGGAGAATTCACCCCTCCACTTT	CASSEQGENSPLHF
.	TRBJ2-3	.	TRBV19	TGTGCCAGTAGTAAACAGGGCACAGATACGCAGTATTTT	CASSKQGTDTQYF
.	TRBJ1-1	.	TRBV6-6	TGTGCCAGCAACGTACCTTCGGGCACTGAAGCTTTCTTT	CASNVPSGTEAFF
.	TRBJ1-6	.	TRBV11-2	TGTGCCAGCAGCTTAACTCGGGACACCCCCCTCCACTTT	CASSLTRDTPLHF
.	TRBJ1-3	.	TRBV11-2	TGTGCCAGCAGGAGGTGGGGAGGCTCTGGAAACACCATATATTTT	CASRRWGGSGNTIYF
.	TRBJ1-6	.	TRBV6-5	TGTGCCAGCACCGACCGGGGGGCGAATAATTCACCCCTCCACTTT	CASTDRGANNSPLHF
.	TRBJ1-2	.	TRBV4-1	TGCGCCAGCAGCCCCGGGGAAGGCGGCTACACCTTC	CASSPGEGGYTF
few	TRBJ2-7	TRBD1	TRBV2	TGTGCCAGCAGTGAAGCGCGACAGGGGGCCCACGAGCAGTACTTC	CASSEARQGAHEQYF
.	TRBJ1-6	TRBD1	TRBV2	TGTGCCAACCGGGACAGCTCCTATAATTCACCCCTCCACTTT	CANRDSSYNSPLHF
.	TRBJ1-4	.	TRBV6-5	TGTGCCAGCAGTTACACACGTGAAAAACTGTTTTTT	CASSYTREKLFF
.	TRBJ1-2	TRBD1	TRBV29-1	TGCAGCGTTGGCAGGGGGCAGCATGGCTACACCTTC	CSVGRGQHGYTF
.	TRBJ2-2	.	TRBV9	TGTGCCAGCAGTGAAAGCCAGGGGAGCACCGGGGAGCTGTTTTTT	CASSESQGSTGELFF
.	TRBJ1-4	TRBD1	TRBV28	TGTGCCAGCAGTTCTACAGGGGAGGGTGAAAAACTGTTTTTT	CASSSTGEGEKLFF
once	TRBJ2-5	TRBD1	TRBV6-1	TGTGCCAGCAGGGGGACAGGGCGGACGGAGACCCAGTACTTC	CASRGTGRTETQYF
.	TRBJ1-5	.	TRBV10-3	TGTGCCATCAGTGAGTCGTCAGGTAATCAGCCCCAGCATTTT	CAISESSGNQPQHF
.	TRBJ2-5	.	TRBV19	TGTGCCAGTAGTATGGCGGCCGGCGAGACCCAGTACTTC	CASSMAAGETQYF
few	TRBJ1-1	.	TRBV2	TGTGCCAGCAGGACGGGACGGCTGAACACTGAAGCTTTCTTT	CASRTGRLNTEAFF
.	TRBJ2-3	.	TRBV5-1	TGCGCCAGCAGCTTGGCTAAAAGCGTAGGTGGGTCGGATACGCAGTATTTT	CASSLAKSVGGSDTQYF
once	TRBJ2-2	.	TRBV21-1	TGTGCCAGCGGGTCGGAGAACACCGGGGAGCTGTTTTTT	CASGSENTGELFF
.	TRBJ1-4	.	TRBV6-5	TGTGCCAGCAGTTCCGGCCTGAATGAAAAACTGTTTTTT	CASSSGLNEKLFF